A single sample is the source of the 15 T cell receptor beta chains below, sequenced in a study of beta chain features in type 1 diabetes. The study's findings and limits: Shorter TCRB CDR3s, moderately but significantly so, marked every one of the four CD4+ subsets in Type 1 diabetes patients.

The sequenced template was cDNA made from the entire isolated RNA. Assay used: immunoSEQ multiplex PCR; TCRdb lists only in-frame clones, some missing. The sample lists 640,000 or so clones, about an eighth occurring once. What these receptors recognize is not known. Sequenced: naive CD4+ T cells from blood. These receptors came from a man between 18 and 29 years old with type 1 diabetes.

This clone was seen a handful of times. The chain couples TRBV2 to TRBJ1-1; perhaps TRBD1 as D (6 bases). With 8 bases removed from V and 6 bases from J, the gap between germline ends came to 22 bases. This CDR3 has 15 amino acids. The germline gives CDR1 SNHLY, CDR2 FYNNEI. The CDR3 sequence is CASRPGQRTNAEAFF. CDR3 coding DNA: TGTGCCAGCCGACCCGGACAGCGCACAAATGCTGAAGCTTTCTTT.

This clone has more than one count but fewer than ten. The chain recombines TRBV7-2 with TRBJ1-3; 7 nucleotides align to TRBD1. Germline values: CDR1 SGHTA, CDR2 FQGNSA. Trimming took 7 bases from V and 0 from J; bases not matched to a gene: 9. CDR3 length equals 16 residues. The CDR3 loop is CASTTGQLSSGNTIYF. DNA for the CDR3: TGTGCCAGCACCACGGGACAGCTGAGCTCTGGAAACACCATATATTTT.

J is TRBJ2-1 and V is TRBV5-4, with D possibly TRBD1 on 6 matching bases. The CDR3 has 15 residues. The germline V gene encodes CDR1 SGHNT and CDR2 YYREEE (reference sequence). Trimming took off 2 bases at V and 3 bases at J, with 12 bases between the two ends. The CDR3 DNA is TGTGCCAGCAGCTTACAGGGTACTCGCTACAATGAGCAGTTCTTC. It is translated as CASSLQGTRYNEQFF.

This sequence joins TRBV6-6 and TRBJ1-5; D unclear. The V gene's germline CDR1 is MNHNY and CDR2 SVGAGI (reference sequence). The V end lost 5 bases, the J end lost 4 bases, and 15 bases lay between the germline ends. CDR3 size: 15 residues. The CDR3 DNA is TGTGCCAGCAGTCCCGTTACGATAGGGAATCAGCCCCAGCATTTT. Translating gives CASSPVTIGNQPQHF.

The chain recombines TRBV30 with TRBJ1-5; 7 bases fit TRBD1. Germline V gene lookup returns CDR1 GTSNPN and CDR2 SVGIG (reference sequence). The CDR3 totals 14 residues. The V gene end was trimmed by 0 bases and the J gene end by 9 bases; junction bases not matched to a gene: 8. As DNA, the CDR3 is TGTGCCTGGAGTGTAGGACAGGCTCTTGGGCCCCAGCATTTT. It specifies CAWSVGQALGPQHF. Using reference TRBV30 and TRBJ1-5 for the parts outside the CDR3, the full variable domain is SQTIHQWPATLVQPVGSPLSLECTVEGTSNPNLYWYRQAAGRGLQLLFYSVGIGQISSEVPQNLSASRPQDRQFILSSKKLLLSDSGFYLCAWSVGQALGPQHFGDGTRLSIL.

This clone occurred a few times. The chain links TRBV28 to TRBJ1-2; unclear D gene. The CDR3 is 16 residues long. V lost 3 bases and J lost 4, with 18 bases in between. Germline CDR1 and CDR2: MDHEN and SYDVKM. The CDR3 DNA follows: TGTGCCAGCAGTTTGGAGGCGCCTAACTTGGGCTATGGCTACACCTTC. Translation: CASSLEAPNLGYGYTF.

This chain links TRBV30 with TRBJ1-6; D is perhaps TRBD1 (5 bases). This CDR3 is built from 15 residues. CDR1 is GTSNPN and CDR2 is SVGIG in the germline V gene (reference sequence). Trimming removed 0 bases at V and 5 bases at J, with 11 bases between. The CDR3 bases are TGTGCCTGGAGTGTATTAGACAGAAATAATTCACCCCTCCACTTT. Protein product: CAWSVLDRNNSPLHF.

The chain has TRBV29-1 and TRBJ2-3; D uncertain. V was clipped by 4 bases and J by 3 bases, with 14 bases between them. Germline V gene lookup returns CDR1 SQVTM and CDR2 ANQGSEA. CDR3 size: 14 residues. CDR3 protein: CSVALRLATDTQYF. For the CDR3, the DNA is TGCAGCGTTGCCCTCCGGCTGGCAACAGATACGCAGTATTTT.

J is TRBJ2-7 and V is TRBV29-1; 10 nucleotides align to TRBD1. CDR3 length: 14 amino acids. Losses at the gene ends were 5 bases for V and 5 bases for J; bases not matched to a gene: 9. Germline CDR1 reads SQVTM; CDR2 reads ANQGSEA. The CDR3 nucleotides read TGCAGCGTTTTGGTAGGGACAGGGGCAAACGAGCAGTACTTC. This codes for CSVLVGTGANEQYF.

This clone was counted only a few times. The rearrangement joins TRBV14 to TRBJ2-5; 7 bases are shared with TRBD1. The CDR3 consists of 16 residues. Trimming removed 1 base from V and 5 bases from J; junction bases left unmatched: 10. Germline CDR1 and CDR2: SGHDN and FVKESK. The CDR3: CASSQVGGSGSETQYF. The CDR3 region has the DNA TGTGCCAGCAGCCAAGTAGGGGGCTCGGGCTCGGAGACCCAGTACTTC. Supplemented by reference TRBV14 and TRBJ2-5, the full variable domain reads EAGVTQFPSHSVIEKGQTVTLRCDPISGHDNLYWYRRVMGKEIKFLLHFVKESKQDESGMPNNRFLAERTGGTYSTLKVQPAELEDSGVYFCASSQVGGSGSETQYFGPGTRLLVL.

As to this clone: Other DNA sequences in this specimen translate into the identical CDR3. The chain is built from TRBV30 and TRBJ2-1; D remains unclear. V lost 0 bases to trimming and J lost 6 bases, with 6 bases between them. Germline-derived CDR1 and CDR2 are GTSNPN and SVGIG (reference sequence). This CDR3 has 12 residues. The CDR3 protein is CAWSVWGNEQFF. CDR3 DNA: TGTGCCTGGAGTGTATGGGGCAATGAGCAGTTCTTC.

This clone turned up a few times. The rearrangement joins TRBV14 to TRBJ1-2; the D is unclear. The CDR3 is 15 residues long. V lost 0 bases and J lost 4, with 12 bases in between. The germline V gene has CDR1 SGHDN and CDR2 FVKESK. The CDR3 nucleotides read TGTGCCAGCAGCCAAGACAACAGCATTATCTATGGCTACACCTTC. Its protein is CASSQDNSIIYGYTF.

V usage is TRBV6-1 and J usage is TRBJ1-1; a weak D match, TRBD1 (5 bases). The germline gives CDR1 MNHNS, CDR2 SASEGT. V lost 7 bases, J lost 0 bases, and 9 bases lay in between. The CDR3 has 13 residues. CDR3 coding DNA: TGTGCCAGCATGGGGCTACTGAACACTGAAGCTTTCTTT. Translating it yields CASMGLLNTEAFF.

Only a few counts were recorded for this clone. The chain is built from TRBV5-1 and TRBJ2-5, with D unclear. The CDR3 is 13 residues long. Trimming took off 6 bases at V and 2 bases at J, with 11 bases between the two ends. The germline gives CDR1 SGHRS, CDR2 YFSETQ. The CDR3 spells CASNEAVQETQYF. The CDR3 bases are TGCGCCAGCAACGAGGCGGTACAAGAGACCCAGTACTTC.

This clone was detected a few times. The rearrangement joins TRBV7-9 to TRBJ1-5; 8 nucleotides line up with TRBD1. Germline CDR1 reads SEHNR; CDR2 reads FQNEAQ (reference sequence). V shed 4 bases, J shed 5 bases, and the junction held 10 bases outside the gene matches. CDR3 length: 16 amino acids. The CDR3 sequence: CASSYSQGAGDQPQHF. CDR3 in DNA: TGTGCCAGCAGCTACTCTCAGGGGGCGGGAGATCAGCCCCAGCATTTT.